A single TCR beta chain is shown here with its context. This specimen comes from a study of blood T cell repertoires in COVID-19. TCRdb's table, derived via immunoSEQ multiplex PCR, lists solely in-frame clones and lacks some. The data show 200,000 to 250,000 clones, with more than 80% seen just once and about 1.8% held by the top ten. The V gene's germline CDR1 is MNHEY and CDR2 SMNVEV (reference sequence). The V and J ends lost 7 bases and 2 bases, in that order; junction bases with no gene match: 17. The CDR3 is 18 amino acids. The sample consisted of PBMCs or T cells enriched from blood (not recorded which). The chain has TRBV27 and TRBJ2-5; 9 bases line up with TRBD1. This receptor was taken from a man aged 60 to 69 who had recovered from COVID-19. The CDR3 here is CASMSDPGQGWGQETQYF. Here the CDR3 DNA reads TGTGCCAGCATGAGCGATCCGGGACAGGGTTGGGGACAAGAGACCCAGTACTTC.